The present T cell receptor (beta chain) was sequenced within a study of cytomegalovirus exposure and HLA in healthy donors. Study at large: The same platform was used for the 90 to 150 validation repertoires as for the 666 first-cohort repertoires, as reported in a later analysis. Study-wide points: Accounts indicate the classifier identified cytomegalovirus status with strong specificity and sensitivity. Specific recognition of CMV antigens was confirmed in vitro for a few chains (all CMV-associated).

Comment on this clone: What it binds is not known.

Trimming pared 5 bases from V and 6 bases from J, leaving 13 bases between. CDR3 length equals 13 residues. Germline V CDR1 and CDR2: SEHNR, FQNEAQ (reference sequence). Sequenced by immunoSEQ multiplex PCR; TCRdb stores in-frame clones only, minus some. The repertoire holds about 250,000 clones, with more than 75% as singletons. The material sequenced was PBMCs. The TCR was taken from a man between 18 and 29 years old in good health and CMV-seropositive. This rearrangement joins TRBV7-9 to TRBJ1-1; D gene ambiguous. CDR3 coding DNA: TGTGCCAGCAGCCCCAGGAGTTCGGCTGAAGCTTTCTTT. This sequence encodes CASSPRSSAEAFF.